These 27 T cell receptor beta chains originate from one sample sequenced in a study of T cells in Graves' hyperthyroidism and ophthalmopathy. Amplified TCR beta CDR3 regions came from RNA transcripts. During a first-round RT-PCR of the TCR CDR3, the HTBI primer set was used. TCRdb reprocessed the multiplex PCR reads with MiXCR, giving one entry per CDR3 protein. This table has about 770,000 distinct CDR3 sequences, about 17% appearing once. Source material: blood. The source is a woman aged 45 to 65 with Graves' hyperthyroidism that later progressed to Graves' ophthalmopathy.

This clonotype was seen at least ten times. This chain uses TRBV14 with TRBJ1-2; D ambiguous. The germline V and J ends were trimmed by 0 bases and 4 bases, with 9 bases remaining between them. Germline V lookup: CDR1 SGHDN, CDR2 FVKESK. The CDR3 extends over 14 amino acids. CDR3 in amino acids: CASSQDHNGYGYTF. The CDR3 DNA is TGTGCCAGCAGCCAAGATCACAACGGCTATGGCTACACCTTC. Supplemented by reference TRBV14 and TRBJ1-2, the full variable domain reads EAGVTQFPSHSVIEKGQTVTLRCDPISGHDNLYWYRRVMGKEIKFLLHFVKESKQDESGMPNNRFLAERTGGTYSTLKVQPAELEDSGVYFCASSQDHNGYGYTFGSGTRLTVV.

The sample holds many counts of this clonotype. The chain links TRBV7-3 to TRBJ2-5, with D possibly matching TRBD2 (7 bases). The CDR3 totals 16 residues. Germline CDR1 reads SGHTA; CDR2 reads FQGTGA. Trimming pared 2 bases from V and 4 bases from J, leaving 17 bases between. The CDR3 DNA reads TGTGCCAGCAGCTTAGTTGGGGGGGGCGATGGAGAGACCCAGTACTTC. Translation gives CASSLVGGGDGETQYF.

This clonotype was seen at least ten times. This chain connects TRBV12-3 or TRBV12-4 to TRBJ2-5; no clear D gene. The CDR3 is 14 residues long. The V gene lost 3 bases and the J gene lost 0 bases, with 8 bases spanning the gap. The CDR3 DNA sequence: TGTGCCAGCAGTTTTCCCCCCCACCAAGAGACCCAGTACTTC. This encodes CASSFPPHQETQYF.

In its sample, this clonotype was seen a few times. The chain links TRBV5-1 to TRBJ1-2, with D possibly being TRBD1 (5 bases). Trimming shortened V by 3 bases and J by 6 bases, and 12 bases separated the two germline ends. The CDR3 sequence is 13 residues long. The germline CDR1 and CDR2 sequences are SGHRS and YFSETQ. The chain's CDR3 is CASSSAGNNGYTF. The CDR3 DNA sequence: TGCGCCAGCAGCTCTGCAGGGAACAATGGCTACACCTTC.

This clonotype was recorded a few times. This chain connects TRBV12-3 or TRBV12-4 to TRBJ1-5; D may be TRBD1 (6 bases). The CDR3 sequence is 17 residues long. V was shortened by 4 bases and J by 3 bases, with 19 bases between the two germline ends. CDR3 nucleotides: TGTGCCAGCAGTTCTTGGGGGCGGGACGGGCACAATCAGCCCCAGCATTTT. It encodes CASSSWGRDGHNQPQHF.

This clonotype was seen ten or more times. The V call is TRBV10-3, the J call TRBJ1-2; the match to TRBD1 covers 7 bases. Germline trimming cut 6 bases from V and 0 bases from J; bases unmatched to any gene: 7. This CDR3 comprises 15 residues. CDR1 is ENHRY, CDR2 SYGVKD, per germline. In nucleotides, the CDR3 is TGTGCCATCAGGGGCCTAGGGGGCCCTAACTATGGCTACACCTTC. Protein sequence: CAIRGLGGPNYGYTF.

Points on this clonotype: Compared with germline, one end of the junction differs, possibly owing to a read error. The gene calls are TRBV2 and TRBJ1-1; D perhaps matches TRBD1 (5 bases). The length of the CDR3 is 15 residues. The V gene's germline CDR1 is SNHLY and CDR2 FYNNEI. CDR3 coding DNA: TGTGCCAGCAGGGAAGATGGACACCGAAGCACTGAAGCTTTCTTT. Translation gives CASREDGHRSTEAFF.

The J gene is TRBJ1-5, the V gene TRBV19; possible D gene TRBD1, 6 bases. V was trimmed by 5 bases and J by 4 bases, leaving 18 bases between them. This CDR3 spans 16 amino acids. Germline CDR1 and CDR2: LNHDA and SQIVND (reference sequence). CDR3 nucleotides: TGTGCCAGTAGTGGGGGGTTGGGGGCAAGTAATCAGCCCCAGCATTTT. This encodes CASSGGLGASNQPQHF. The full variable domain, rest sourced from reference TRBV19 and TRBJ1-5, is DGGITQSPKYLFRKEGQNVTLSCEQNLNHDAMYWYRQDPGQGLRLIYYSQIVNDFQKGDIAEGYSVSREKKESFPLTVTSAQKNPTAFYLCASSGGLGASNQPQHFGDGTRLSIL.

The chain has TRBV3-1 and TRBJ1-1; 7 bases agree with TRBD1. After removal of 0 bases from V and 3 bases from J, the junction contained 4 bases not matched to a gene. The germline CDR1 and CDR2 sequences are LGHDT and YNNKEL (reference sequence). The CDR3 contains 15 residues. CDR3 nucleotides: TGTGCCAGCAGCCAAGAAAGGGGGCGGTACACTGAAGCTTTCTTT. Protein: CASSQERGRYTEAFF. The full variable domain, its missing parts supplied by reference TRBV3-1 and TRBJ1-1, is DTAVSQTPKYLVTQMGNDKSIKCEQNLGHDTMYWYKQDSKKFLKIMFSYNNKELIINETVPNRFSPKSPDKAHLNLHINSLELGDSAVYFCASSQERGRYTEAFFGQGTRLTVV.

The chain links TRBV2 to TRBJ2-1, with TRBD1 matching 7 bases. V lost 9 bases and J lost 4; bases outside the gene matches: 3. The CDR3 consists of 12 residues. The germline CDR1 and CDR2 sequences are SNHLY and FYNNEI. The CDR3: CARRTGYNEQFF. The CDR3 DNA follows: TGTGCCAGACGGACAGGATACAATGAGCAGTTCTTC.

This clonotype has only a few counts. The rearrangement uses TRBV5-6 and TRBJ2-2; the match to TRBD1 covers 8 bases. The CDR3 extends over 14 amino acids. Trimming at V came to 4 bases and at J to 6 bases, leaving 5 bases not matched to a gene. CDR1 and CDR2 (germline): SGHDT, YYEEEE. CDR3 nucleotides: TGTGCCAGCAGCCTGGGACAGGCAGCCGGGGAGCTGTTTTTT. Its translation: CASSLGQAAGELFF.

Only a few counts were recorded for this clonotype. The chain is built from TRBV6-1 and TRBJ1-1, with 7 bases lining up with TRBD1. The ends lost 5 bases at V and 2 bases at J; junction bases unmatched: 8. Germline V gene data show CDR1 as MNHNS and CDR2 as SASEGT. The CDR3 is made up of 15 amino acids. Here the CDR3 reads CASSPLGQANTEAFF. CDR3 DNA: TGTGCCAGCAGTCCCCTAGGACAGGCAAACACTGAAGCTTTCTTT.

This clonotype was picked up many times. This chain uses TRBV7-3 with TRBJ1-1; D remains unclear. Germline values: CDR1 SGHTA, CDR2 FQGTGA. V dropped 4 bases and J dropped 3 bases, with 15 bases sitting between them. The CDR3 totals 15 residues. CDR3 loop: CASSSSLGRDTEAFF. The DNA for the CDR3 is TGTGCCAGCAGCTCCTCTTTGGGAAGGGACACTGAAGCTTTCTTT.

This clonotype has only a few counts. The CDR3, as DNA: TGTGCCAGCTCACCACCGGACACCGGGGGAGACGGCTACACCTTC. Its translation is CASSPPDTGGDGYTF. The chain couples TRBV18 to TRBJ1-2; tentatively, D is TRBD1 (5 bases). The germline V and J ends were trimmed by 0 bases and 8 bases, with 16 bases remaining between them. From germline, CDR1 is KGHSH and CDR2 LQKENI. The CDR3 sequence is 15 residues long.

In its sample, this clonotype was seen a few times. As DNA, the CDR3 is TGTGCCAGTAGTCCCCGACTAGCGGGGGGATCATACCCCGGGGAGCTGTTTTTT. It yields the protein CASSPRLAGGSYPGELFF. This chain links TRBV19 with TRBJ2-2; 13 nucleotides line up with TRBD2. The V gene's germline CDR1 is LNHDA and CDR2 SQIVND (reference sequence). V shed 5 bases, J shed 6 bases, and the junction held 12 bases outside the gene matches. CDR3 size: 18 residues.

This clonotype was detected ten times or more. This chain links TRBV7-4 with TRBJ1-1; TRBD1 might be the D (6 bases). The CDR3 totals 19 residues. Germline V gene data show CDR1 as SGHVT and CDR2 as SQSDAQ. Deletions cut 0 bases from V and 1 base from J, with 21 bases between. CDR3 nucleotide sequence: TGTGCCAGCAGCTTAGCCAAATTCGGACAGATTCACGAGAACACTGAAGCTTTCTTT. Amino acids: CASSLAKFGQIHENTEAFF.

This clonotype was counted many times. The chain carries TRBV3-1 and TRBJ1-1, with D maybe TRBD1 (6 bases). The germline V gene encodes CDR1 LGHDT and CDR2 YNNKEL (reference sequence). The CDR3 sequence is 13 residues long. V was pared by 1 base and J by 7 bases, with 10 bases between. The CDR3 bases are TGTGCCAGCAGCCAAGCGGACAGAGATGAAGCTTTCTTT. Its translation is CASSQADRDEAFF.

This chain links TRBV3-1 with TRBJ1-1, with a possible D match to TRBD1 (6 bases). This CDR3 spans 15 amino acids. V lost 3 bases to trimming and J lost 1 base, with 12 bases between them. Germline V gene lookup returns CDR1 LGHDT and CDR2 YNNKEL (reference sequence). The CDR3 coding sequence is TGTGCCAGCAGCCACAGGGGAATGGGGAACACTGAAGCTTTCTTT. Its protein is CASSHRGMGNTEAFF.

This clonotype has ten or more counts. The CDR3 region is CASSQEDTANTEAFF. CDR3 bases: TGCGCCAGCAGCCAAGAGGATACAGCGAACACTGAAGCTTTCTTT. The chain has TRBV4-1 and TRBJ1-1; D is unclear. The CDR3 has 15 residues. Germline V lookup: CDR1 MGHRA, CDR2 YSYEKL. Trimming removed 0 bases from V and 1 base from J, with 9 bases in between.

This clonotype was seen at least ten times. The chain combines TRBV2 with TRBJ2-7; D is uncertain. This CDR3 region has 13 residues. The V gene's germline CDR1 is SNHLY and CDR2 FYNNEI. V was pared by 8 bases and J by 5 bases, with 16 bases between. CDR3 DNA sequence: TGTGCCAGCGTCCTTGGGGTCGACGACGAGCAGTACTTC. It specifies CASVLGVDDEQYF.

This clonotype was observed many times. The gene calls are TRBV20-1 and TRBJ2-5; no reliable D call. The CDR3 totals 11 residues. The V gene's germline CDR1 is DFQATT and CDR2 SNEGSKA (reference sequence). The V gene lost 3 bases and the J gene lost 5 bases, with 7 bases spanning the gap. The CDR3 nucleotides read TGCAGTGCTAGGGCGCAGGAGACCCAGTACTTC. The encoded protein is CSARAQETQYF.

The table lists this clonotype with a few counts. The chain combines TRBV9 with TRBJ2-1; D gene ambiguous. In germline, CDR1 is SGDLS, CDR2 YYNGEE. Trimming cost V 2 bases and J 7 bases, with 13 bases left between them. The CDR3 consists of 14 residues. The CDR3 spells CASSVPRASNEQFF. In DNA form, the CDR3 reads TGTGCCAGCAGCGTCCCTAGGGCCTCGAATGAGCAGTTCTTC.

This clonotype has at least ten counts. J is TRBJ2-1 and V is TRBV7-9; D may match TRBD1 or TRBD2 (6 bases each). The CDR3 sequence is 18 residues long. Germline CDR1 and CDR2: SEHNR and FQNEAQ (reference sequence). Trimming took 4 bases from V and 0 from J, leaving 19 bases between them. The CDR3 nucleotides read TGTGCCAGCAGCTGCCCCGGGGGCCTAATCTCCTCCTACAATGAGCAGTTCTTC. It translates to CASSCPGGLISSYNEQFF.

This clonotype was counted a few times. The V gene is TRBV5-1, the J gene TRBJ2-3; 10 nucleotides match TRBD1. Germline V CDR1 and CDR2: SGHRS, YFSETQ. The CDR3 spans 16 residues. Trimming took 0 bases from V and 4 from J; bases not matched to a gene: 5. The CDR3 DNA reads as TGCGCCAGCAGCTTGGACGGGACAGGGGCCGCAGATACGCAGTATTTT. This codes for CASSLDGTGAADTQYF.

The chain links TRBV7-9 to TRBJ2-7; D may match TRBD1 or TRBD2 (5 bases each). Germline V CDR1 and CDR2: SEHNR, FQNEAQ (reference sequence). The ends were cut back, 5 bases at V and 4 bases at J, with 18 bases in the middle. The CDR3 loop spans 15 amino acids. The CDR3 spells CASSTPGTPRYEQYF. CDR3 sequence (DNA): TGTGCCAGCAGCACCCCCGGGACCCCGAGGTACGAGCAGTACTTC. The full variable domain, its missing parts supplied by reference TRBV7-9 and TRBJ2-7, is DTGVSQNPRHKITKRGQNVTFRCDPISEHNRLYWYRQTLGQGPEFLTYFQNEAQLEKSRLLSDRFSAERPKGSFSTLEIQRTEQGDSAMYLCASSTPGTPRYEQYFGPGTRLTVT.

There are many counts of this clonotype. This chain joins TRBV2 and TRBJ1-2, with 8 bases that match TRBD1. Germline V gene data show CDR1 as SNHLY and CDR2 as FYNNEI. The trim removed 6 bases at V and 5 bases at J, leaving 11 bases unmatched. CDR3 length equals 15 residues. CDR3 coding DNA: TGTGCCAGCAGGACCGGACAGGGCGGAGGGTATGGCTACACCTTC. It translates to CASRTGQGGGYGYTF.

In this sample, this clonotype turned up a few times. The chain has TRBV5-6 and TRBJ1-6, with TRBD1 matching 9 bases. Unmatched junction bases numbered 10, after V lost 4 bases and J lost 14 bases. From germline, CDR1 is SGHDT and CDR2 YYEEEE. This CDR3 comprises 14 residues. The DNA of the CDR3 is TGTGCCAGCAGCCCCGGACAGGGGATTCGGGCCCTCCACTTT. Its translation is CASSPGQGIRALHF.